The clone carrying this T cell receptor (beta chain) was detected ten times or more. What it binds is unknown. These data originate in a study of CD8+CD57+ T cells in acquired aplastic anemia. Study overall: The average read count for CD4+ cells in healthy donors was about 9.9 million. Overall study findings and caveats: Significant differences in CD8+ Simpson's diversity were not observed between patients and controls. The number of CD8+ CDR3 sequences shared by patients and controls was twenty-nine.

TCR beta VDJ and CDR3 profiling used genomic DNA as template. TCRdb called the reads again in MiXCR, with one record for every CDR3 protein. This sample has more than 40,000 distinct CDR3 sequences; about two thirds occur once, and the top ten carry around 31%. V dropped 5 bases and J dropped 6 bases, with 12 bases sitting between them. The CDR3 loop spans 13 amino acids. CDR1 is SGHVS, CDR2 FQNEAQ, per germline. This chain connects TRBV7-8 to TRBJ2-3; D remains unclear. The sequence was obtained from a human donor in good health, serving as a control. Sequencing input: sorted CD4+, CD8+, or CD8+CD57+ T cells (not recorded which) from PBMCs. CDR3 region: CASSPSVQDTQYF. The CDR3 DNA sequence: TGTGCCAGCAGCCCGTCCGTTCAGGATACGCAGTATTTT.